The 27 T cell receptor beta chains below were found in one sample sequenced in a study of blood T cell repertoires in COVID-19. Only in-frame clones appear in the TCRdb table, and some are missing; sequencing was by immunoSEQ multiplex PCR. The sample shows about 94,000 clones, roughly 86% of them seen only once. Sequencing was done on a sample of peripheral blood. The receptors come from a human donor with acute or convalescent COVID-19. The donor label of this sample is uncertain.

This clone was seen a single time. The J gene is TRBJ2-1, the V gene TRBV5-1; 15 nucleotides line up with TRBD2. In germline, CDR1 is SGHRS, CDR2 YFSETQ. The J segment lost 3 bases and the V segment lost 4 bases, leaving 5 bases of the junction unmatched. This CDR3 has 17 residues. The CDR3 protein is CASSPGTSGGHYNEQFF. The DNA of the CDR3 is TGCGCCAGCAGCCCCGGGACTAGCGGGGGGCACTACAATGAGCAGTTCTTC.

The V call is TRBV18, the J call TRBJ2-1; TRBD2 agrees at 10 bases. CDR1 and CDR2 (germline): KGHSH, LQKENI. Unmatched junction bases numbered 3, after V lost 3 bases and J lost 4 bases. This CDR3 comprises 15 residues. CDR3 protein: CASSPTSGTYNEQFF. Here the CDR3 DNA reads TGTGCCAGCTCACCTACTAGCGGGACTTACAATGAGCAGTTCTTC.

The chain recombines TRBV28 with TRBJ1-1, with 12 bases matching TRBD1. Germline V gene sequence: CDR1 MDHEN, CDR2 SYDVKM. This CDR3 is built from 15 residues. J was trimmed by 4 bases and V by 6 bases; bases with no gene match: 6. The CDR3 here is CASRPRDRGPTEAFF. CDR3 in DNA: TGTGCCAGCAGGCCCCGGGACAGGGGGCCCACTGAAGCTTTCTTT.

V gene TRBV30 combines with J gene TRBJ2-5, with D possibly TRBD1 on 6 matching bases. Germline CDR1 is GTSNPN and CDR2 is SVGIG (reference sequence). V lost 4 bases to trimming and J lost 4 bases, with 13 bases between them. This CDR3 comprises 13 residues. The CDR3 loop is CAWKYRVLETQYF. CDR3 in DNA: TGTGCCTGGAAATACAGGGTGCTAGAGACCCAGTACTTC.

The J gene is TRBJ1-5, the V gene TRBV15, with TRBD1 matching over 8 bases. V lost 5 bases, J lost 4 bases, and 4 bases stayed unmatched. The germline gives CDR1 LNHNV, CDR2 YYDKDF (reference sequence). The CDR3 totals 14 residues. The CDR3 sequence is CATSQGAWNQPQHF. The DNA for the CDR3 is TGTGCCACCAGCCAGGGGGCTTGGAATCAGCCCCAGCATTTT.

J is TRBJ1-5 and V is TRBV19, with 7 bases fitting TRBD1. The trim removed 0 bases at V and 4 bases at J, leaving 6 bases unmatched. Germline values: CDR1 LNHDA, CDR2 SQIVND (reference sequence). CDR3 length equals 16 residues. The CDR3 protein is CASSIEGTALNQPQHF. In DNA form, the CDR3 reads TGTGCCAGTAGTATAGAAGGGACAGCACTAAATCAGCCCCAGCATTTT.

In DNA, the CDR3 is TGCGCCAGCACGGTCCGGACAGGGGGAAATTCACCCCTCCACTTT. Its protein product is CASTVRTGGNSPLHF. The rearrangement joins TRBV5-1 to TRBJ1-6, with 10 bases matching TRBD1. CDR1 and CDR2 from the germline V gene are SGHRS and YFSETQ. V trimming: 6 bases; J trimming: 7 bases; junction bases outside the gene matches: 7. The CDR3 sequence is 15 residues long.

This clone was detected only once. The V gene is TRBV9, the J gene TRBJ2-2; tentatively, D is TRBD2 (5 bases). The CDR3 is 12 amino acids. The germline V and J ends were trimmed by 0 bases and 8 bases, with 5 bases remaining between them. The V gene's germline CDR1 is SGDLS and CDR2 YYNGEE. The CDR3 region is CASSVGTGELFF. The CDR3, as DNA: TGTGCCAGCAGCGTAGGGACTGGGGAGCTGTTTTTT.

The J gene is TRBJ1-3, the V gene TRBV30; D is perhaps TRBD1 (6 bases). Trimming took 5 bases from V and 1 from J, leaving 12 bases between them. CDR3 length: 14 residues. Looked up from germline, CDR1 is GTSNPN and CDR2 is SVGIG (reference sequence). As DNA, the CDR3 is TGTGCCTGGCACGGGACATTTTCTGGAAACACCATATATTTT. Its translation: CAWHGTFSGNTIYF.

This clone was seen a few times. This chain uses TRBV7-3 with TRBJ2-7; 9 nucleotides match TRBD2. J lost 4 bases, V lost 1 base, and 5 bases had no gene match. This CDR3 is built from 15 residues. Germline V gene data show CDR1 as SGHTA and CDR2 as FQGTGA. The CDR3 is CASSLKASGAYEQYF. The CDR3 DNA follows: TGTGCCAGCAGCTTAAAAGCTAGCGGGGCGTACGAGCAGTACTTC.

The CDR3 DNA sequence: TGTGCCAGCAGCAGGACTAGCGGGGGGTTTGAGACCCAGTACTTC. Amino acid sequence: CASSRTSGGFETQYF. This chain joins TRBV5-4 and TRBJ2-5; TRBD2 agrees at 14 bases. The germline CDR1 and CDR2 sequences are SGHNT and YYREEE (reference sequence). V was pared by 4 bases and J by 5 bases, with 4 bases of the junction left unmatched. The CDR3 sequence is 15 residues long.

The chain recombines TRBV7-2 with TRBJ2-7, with 10 bases that match TRBD2. This CDR3 has 14 amino acids. V dropped 4 bases and J dropped 9; count of bases not matched to a gene: 9. Germline V CDR1 and CDR2: SGHTA, FQGNSA. CDR3 in DNA: TGTGCCAGCAGCTCAGGGAGCGGGGGGGCCTGGCAGTACTTC. Its translation is CASSSGSGGAWQYF. The full variable domain, with the rest looked up from reference TRBV7-2 and TRBJ2-7, is GAGVSQSPSNKVTEKGKDVELRCDPISGHTALYWYRQSLGQGLEFLIYFQGNSAPDKSGLPSDRFSAERTGGSVSTLTIQRTQQEDSAVYLCASSSGSGGAWQYFGPGTRLTVT.

CDR3 residues: CASSISKGPYQETQYF. DNA for the CDR3: TGTGCCAGTAGTATATCCAAGGGGCCGTACCAAGAGACCCAGTACTTC. The V and J genes are TRBV19 and TRBJ2-5, with TRBD1 as a possible D gene (5 bases). CDR3 size: 16 residues. In germline, CDR1 is LNHDA, CDR2 SQIVND (reference sequence). V was trimmed by 2 bases and J by 0 bases, leaving 13 bases between them.

This chain links TRBV7-2 with TRBJ1-3; no clear D gene. Deletions cut 5 bases from V and 4 bases from J, with 6 bases between. The CDR3 length is 12 residues. Germline V gene sequence: CDR1 SGHTA, CDR2 FQGNSA. CDR3 residues: CASSVQGNTIYF. The CDR3 coding sequence is TGTGCCAGCAGCGTACAGGGAAACACCATATATTTT.

This clone was recorded a few times. The chain uses TRBV3-1 (or the pseudogene TRBV3-2) and TRBJ2-7; D gene unclear. The germline V and J ends were trimmed by 3 bases and 3 bases, with 3 bases remaining between them. Germline CDR1 is LGHDT and CDR2 is YNNKEL (reference sequence). This CDR3 has 11 residues. The CDR3 loop is CASSHNYEQYF. Written as DNA, the CDR3 is TGTGCCAGCAGCCACAACTACGAGCAGTACTTC.

The V and J genes are TRBV15 and TRBJ2-1, with TRBD2 matching 8 bases. Germline CDR1 is LNHNV and CDR2 is YYDKDF (reference sequence). The CDR3 spans 16 residues. V lost 0 bases, J lost 6 bases, and 7 bases stayed unmatched. Here the CDR3 reads CATSRDLSGAGNEQFF. The CDR3 DNA is TGTGCCACCAGCAGAGATCTTAGCGGGGCGGGCAATGAGCAGTTCTTC. Filled out from reference TRBV15 and TRBJ2-1, the complete variable domain reads DAMVIQNPRYQVTQFGKPVTLSCSQTLNHNVMYWYQQKSSQAPKLLFHYYDKDFNNEADTPDNFQSRRPNTSFCFLDIRSPGLGDTAMYLCATSRDLSGAGNEQFFGPGTRLTVL.

The rearrangement joins TRBV10-3 to TRBJ2-1; 13 bases agree with TRBD2. This CDR3 region has 16 residues. In germline, CDR1 is ENHRY, CDR2 SYGVKD. V was pared by 4 bases and J by 0 bases, with 0 bases of the junction left unmatched. CDR3 loop: CAISGLAGGSYNEQFF. For the CDR3, the DNA is TGTGCCATCAGTGGACTAGCGGGGGGCTCCTACAATGAGCAGTTCTTC.

The V and J genes are TRBV12-3 or TRBV12-4 and TRBJ1-1; tentative D call: TRBD1 (6 bases). The length of the CDR3 is 13 residues. With 8 bases removed from V and 1 base from J, the gap between germline ends came to 11 bases. The CDR3: CASPGQPNTEAFF. Here the CDR3 DNA reads TGTGCCAGCCCCGGACAGCCGAACACTGAAGCTTTCTTT.

The genes are TRBV21-1 and TRBJ1-1; no DNA check was done on the table's D call, TRBD1. TRBV21-1 is an annotated pseudogene. The CDR3 is 15 residues long. The CDR3 sequence is CASSQSGTGGPEAFF. CDR3 in DNA: TGTGCCAGCAGCCAGTCCGGGACAGGGGGCCCTGAAGCTTTCTTT.

CDR3 DNA: TGTGCCAGCAGTTCGCACAGGGGTGCCAGGGAGCTGTTTTTT. It yields the protein CASSSHRGARELFF. This chain uses TRBV6-5 with TRBJ2-2; 7 nucleotides match TRBD1. This CDR3 comprises 14 residues. Germline CDR1 and CDR2: MNHEY and SVGAGI. The V segment lost 4 bases and the J segment 9 bases; nucleotides outside the gene matches: 8.

This chain connects TRBV7-2 to TRBJ1-1; D might be TRBD1 (6 bases). The germline V gene has CDR1 SGHTA and CDR2 FQGNSA. This CDR3 has 13 residues. The V gene lost 4 bases and the J gene lost 3 bases, with 9 bases spanning the gap. Here the CDR3 DNA reads TGTGCCAGCAGCTACAGGGTCGACACTGAAGCTTTCTTT. Protein: CASSYRVDTEAFF.

The chain couples TRBV11-3 to TRBJ2-1; 7 nucleotides match TRBD2. Looked up from germline, CDR1 is SGHNT and CDR2 is YENEEA. Trimming took 4 bases from V and 2 from J; bases not matched to a gene: 2. The CDR3 has 14 amino acids. The DNA for the CDR3 is TGTGCCAGCAGCTCAGGACTAGCCTACAATGAGCAGTTCTTC. It is translated as CASSSGLAYNEQFF.

The chain is built from TRBV7-8 and TRBJ2-1, with D possibly matching TRBD2 (7 bases). Trimming cost V 2 bases and J 0 bases, with 17 bases left between them. The CDR3 has 18 amino acids. Germline CDR1 SGHVS, CDR2 FQNEAQ. This chain's CDR3 is CASSLWGRGRSSYNEQFF. The CDR3 DNA follows: TGTGCCAGCAGCTTATGGGGGCGGGGGCGCAGCTCCTACAATGAGCAGTTCTTC.

This clone showed up just once. The genes are TRBV5-1 and TRBJ1-2, with 9 nucleotides matching TRBD1. V shed 5 bases, J shed 6 bases, and the junction held 8 bases outside the gene matches. Germline V gives CDR1 SGHRS, CDR2 YFSETQ. The CDR3 spans 14 residues. The CDR3 sequence is CASSFGTGSDGYTF. CDR3 DNA: TGCGCCAGCAGTTTTGGGACAGGGTCCGATGGCTACACCTTC. The complete variable domain, with remaining parts taken from reference TRBV5-1 and TRBJ1-2, reads KAGVTQTPRYLIKTRGQQVTLSCSPISGHRSVSWYQQTPGQGLQFLFEYFSETQRNKGNFPGRFSGRQFSNSRSEMNVSTLELGDSALYLCASSFGTGSDGYTFGSGTRLTVV.

The gene calls are TRBV11-2 and TRBJ1-1; no clear D. This CDR3 region has 16 residues. The ends were cut back, 4 bases at V and 2 bases at J, with 17 bases in the middle. Germline CDR1 SGHAT, CDR2 FQNNGV. CDR3 bases: TGTGCCAGCAGCTCTAGGAGGGTGGGTACTAACACTGAAGCTTTCTTT. Protein product: CASSSRRVGTNTEAFF.

The rearrangement uses TRBV28 and TRBJ2-2; TRBD2 matches 10 bases. Germline V gives CDR1 MDHEN, CDR2 SYDVKM. V lost 6 bases, J lost 6 bases, and 13 bases stayed unmatched. The CDR3 is made up of 17 amino acids. Here the CDR3 reads CASSPGTSEKLAGELFF. In nucleotides, the CDR3 is TGTGCCAGCAGCCCCGGGACTAGCGAGAAACTGGCCGGGGAGCTGTTTTTT.

This chain links TRBV29-1 with TRBJ2-6; the match to TRBD1 covers 12 bases. J was trimmed by 3 bases and V by 2 bases; bases with no gene match: 8. Germline values: CDR1 SQVTM, CDR2 ANQGSEA. The CDR3 contains 18 residues. DNA for the CDR3: TGCAGCGTTGAACACCTGGGACAGGGGGCAAATGGGGCCAACGTCCTGACTTTC. This encodes CSVEHLGQGANGANVLTF.